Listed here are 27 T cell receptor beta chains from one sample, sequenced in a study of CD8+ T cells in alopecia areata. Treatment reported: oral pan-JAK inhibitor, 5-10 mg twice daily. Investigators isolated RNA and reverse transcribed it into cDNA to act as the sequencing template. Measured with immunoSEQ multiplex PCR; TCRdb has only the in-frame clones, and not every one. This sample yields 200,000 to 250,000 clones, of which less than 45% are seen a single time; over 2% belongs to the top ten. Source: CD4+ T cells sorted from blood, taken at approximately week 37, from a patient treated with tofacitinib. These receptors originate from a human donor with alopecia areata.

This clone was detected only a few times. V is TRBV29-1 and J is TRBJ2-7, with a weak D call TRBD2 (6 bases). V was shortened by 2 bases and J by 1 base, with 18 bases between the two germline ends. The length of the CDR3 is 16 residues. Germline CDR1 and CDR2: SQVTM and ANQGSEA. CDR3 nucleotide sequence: TGCAGCGTTGAACCCACTCGAGGCGGGACGTCCTACGAGCAGTACTTC. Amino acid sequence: CSVEPTRGGTSYEQYF.

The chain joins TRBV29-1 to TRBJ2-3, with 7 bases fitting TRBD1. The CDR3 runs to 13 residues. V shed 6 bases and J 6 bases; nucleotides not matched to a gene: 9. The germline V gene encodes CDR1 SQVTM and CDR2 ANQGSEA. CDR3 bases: TGCAGCGTGGATGGACAGGTCACGGATACGCAGTATTTT. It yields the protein CSVDGQVTDTQYF.

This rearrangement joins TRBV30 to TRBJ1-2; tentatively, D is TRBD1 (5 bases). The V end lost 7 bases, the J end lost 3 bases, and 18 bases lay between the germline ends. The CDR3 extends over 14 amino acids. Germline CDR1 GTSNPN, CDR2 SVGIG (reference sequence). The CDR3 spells CAFQRAGAHYGYTF. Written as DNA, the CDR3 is TGTGCCTTTCAAAGGGCCGGGGCTCACTATGGCTACACCTTC.

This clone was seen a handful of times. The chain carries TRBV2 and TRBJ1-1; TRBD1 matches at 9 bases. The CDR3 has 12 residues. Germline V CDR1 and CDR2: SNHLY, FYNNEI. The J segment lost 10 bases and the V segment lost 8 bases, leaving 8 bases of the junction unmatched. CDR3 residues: CASGSGTGLAFF. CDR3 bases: TGTGCCAGCGGATCCGGGACAGGGTTAGCTTTCTTT.

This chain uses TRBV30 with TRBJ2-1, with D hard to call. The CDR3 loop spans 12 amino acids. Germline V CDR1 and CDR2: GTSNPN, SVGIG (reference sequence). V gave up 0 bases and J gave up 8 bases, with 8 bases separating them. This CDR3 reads CAWSVRTDEQFF. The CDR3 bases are TGTGCCTGGAGTGTACGAACCGATGAGCAGTTCTTC.

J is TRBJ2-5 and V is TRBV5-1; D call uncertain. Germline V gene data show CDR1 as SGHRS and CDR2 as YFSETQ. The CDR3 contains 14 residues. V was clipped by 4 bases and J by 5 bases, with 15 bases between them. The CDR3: CASSQIIGSETQYF. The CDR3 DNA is TGCGCCAGCAGCCAAATAATAGGAAGCGAGACCCAGTACTTC.

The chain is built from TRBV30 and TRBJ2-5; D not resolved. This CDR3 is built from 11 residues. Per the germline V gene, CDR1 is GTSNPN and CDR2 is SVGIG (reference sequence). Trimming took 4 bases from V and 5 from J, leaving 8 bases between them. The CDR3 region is CAWKVGETQYF. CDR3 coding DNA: TGTGCCTGGAAGGTCGGGGAGACCCAGTACTTC.

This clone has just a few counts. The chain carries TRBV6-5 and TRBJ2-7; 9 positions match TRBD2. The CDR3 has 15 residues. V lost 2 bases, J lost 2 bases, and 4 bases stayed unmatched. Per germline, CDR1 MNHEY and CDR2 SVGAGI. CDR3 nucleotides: TGTGCCAGCAGTTACCAGGCTAGCGGGACCTACGAGCAGTACTTC. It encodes CASSYQASGTYEQYF.

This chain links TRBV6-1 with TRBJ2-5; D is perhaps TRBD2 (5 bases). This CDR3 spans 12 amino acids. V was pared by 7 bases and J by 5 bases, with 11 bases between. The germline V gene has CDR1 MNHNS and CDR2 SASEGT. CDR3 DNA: TGTGCCAGCACTCCTCGAGGGGAGACCCAGTACTTC. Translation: CASTPRGETQYF.

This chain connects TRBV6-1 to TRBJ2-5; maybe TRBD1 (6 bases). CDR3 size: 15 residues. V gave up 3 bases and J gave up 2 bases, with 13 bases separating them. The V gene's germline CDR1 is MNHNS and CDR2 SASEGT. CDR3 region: CASSDGGQHQETQYF. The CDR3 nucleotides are TGTGCCAGCAGTGATGGGGGACAACATCAAGAGACCCAGTACTTC.

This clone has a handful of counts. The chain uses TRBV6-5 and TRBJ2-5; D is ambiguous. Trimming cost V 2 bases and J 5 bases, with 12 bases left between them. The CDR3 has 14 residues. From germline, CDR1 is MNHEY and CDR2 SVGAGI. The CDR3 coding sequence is TGTGCCAGCAGTTACGGAACTCCCGAGGAGACCCAGTACTTC. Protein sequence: CASSYGTPEETQYF.

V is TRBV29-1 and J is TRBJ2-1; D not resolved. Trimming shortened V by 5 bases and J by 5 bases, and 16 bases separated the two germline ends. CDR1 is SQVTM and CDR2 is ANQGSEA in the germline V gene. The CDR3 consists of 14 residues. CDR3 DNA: TGCAGCGTTCGAACTCGTGGGGAAAACAATGAGCAGTTCTTC. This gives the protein CSVRTRGENNEQFF.

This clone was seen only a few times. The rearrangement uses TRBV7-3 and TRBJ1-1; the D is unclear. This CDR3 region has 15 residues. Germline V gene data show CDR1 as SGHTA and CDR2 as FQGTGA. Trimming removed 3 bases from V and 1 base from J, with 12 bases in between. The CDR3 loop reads CASSFQISGNTEAFF. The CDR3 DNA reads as TGTGCCAGCAGCTTTCAAATCTCCGGGAACACTGAAGCTTTCTTT.

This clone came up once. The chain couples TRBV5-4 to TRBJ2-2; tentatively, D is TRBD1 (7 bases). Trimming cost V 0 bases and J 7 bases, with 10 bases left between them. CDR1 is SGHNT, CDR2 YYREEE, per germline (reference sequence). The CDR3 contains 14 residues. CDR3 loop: CASSLGQGGGELFF. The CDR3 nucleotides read TGTGCCAGCAGCTTGGGACAGGGAGGCGGGGAGCTGTTTTTT.

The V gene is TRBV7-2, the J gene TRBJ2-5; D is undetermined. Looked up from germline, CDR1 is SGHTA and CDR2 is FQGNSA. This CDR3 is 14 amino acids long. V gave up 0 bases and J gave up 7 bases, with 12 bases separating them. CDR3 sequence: CASSLAASGGTQYF. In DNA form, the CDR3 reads TGTGCCAGCAGCTTAGCGGCTTCGGGTGGGACCCAGTACTTC.

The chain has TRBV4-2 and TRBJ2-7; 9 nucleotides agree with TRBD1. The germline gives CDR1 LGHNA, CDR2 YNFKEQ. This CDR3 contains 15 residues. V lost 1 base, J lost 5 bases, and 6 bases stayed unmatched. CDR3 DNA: TGTGCCAGCAGCCAAGTGAACAGGGGGCATCACGAGCAGTACTTC. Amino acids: CASSQVNRGHHEQYF.

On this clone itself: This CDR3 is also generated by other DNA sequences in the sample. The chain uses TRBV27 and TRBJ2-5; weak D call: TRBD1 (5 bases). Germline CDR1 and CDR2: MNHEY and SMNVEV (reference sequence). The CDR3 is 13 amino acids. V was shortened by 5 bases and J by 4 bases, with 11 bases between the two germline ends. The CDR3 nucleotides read TGTGCCAGCAGTCTAAGGGGCGGAGAGACCCAGTACTTC. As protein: CASSLRGGETQYF.

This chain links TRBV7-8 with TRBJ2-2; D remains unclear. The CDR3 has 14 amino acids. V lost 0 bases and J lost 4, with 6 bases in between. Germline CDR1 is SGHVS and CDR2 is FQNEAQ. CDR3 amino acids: CASSLAQRTGELFF. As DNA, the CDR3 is TGTGCCAGCAGCTTAGCGCAACGCACCGGGGAGCTGTTTTTT.

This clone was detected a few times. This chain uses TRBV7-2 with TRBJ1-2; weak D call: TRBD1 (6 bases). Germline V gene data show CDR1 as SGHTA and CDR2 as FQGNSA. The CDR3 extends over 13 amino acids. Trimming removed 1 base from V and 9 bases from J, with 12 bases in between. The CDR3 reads CASSLDRAESYTF. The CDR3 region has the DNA TGTGCCAGCAGCTTAGACAGGGCCGAAAGCTACACCTTC.

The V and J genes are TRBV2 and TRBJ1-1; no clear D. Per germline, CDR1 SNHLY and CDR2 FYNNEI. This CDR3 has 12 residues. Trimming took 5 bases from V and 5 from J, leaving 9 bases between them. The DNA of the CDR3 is TGTGCCAGCAGTAACAGACGGACTGAAGCTTTCTTT. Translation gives CASSNRRTEAFF.

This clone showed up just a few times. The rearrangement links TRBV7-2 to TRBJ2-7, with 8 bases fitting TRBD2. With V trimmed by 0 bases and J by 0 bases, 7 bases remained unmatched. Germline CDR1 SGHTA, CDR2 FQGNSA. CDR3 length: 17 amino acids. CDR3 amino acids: CASSLAITSGSSYEQYF. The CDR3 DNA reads TGTGCCAGCAGCTTAGCTATTACTAGCGGAAGCTCCTACGAGCAGTACTTC.

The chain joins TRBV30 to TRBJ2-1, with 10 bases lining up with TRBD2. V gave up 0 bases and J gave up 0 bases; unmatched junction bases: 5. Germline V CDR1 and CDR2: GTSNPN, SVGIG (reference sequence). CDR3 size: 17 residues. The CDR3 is CAWSVEREGFSYNEQFF. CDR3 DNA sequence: TGTGCCTGGAGTGTCGAGCGGGAGGGTTTCTCCTACAATGAGCAGTTCTTC. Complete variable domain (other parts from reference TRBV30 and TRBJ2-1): SQTIHQWPATLVQPVGSPLSLECTVEGTSNPNLYWYRQAAGRGLQLLFYSVGIGQISSEVPQNLSASRPQDRQFILSSKKLLLSDSGFYLCAWSVEREGFSYNEQFFGPGTRLTVL.

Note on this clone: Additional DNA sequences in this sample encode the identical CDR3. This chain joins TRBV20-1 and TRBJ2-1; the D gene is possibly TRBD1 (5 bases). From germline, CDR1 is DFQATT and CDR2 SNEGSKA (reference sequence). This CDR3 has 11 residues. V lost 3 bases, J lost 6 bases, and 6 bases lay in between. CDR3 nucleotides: TGCAGTGCTAGTAGGGGCAATGAGCAGTTCTTC. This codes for CSASRGNEQFF.

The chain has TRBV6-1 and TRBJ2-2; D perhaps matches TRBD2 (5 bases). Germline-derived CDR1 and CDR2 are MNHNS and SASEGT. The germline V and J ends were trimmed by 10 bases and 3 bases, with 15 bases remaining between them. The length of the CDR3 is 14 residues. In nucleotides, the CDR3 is TGTGCCACCCTACAGTCGGGATACACCGGGGAGCTGTTTTTT. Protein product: CATLQSGYTGELFF.

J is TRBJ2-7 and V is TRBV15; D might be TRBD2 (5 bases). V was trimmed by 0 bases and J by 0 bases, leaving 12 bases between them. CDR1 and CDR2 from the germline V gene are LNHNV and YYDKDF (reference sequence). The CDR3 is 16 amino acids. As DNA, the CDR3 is TGTGCCACCAGCAGAGATAGCGACACTCGCTCCTACGAGCAGTACTTC. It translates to CATSRDSDTRSYEQYF. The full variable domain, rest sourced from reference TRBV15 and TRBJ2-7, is DAMVIQNPRYQVTQFGKPVTLSCSQTLNHNVMYWYQQKSSQAPKLLFHYYDKDFNNEADTPDNFQSRRPNTSFCFLDIRSPGLGDTAMYLCATSRDSDTRSYEQYFGPGTRLTVT.

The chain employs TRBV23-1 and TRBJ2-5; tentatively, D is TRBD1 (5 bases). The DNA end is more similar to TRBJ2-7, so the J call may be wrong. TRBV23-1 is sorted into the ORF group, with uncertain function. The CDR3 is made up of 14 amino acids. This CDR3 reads CASSPGASRDEQYF. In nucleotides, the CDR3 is TGCGCCAGCAGCCCCGGTGCGTCCAGGGACGAGCAGTACTTC.

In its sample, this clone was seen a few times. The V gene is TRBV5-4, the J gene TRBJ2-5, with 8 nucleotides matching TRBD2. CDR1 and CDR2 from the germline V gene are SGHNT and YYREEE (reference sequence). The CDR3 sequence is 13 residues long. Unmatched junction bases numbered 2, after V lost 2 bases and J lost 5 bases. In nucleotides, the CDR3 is TGTGCCAGCAGCTTTAGCGGGAAGGAGACCCAGTACTTC. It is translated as CASSFSGKETQYF.